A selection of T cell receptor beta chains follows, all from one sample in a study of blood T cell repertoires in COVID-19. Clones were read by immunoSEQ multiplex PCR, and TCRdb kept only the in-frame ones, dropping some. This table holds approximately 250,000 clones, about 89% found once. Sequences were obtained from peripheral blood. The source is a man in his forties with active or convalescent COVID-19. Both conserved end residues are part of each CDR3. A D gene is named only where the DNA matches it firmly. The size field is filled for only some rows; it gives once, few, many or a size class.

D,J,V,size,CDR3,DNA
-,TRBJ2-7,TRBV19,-,CASSTLYEQYF,TGTGCCAGTAGTACCCTTTACGAGCAGTACTTC
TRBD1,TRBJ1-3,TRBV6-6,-,CASRPTGGSGNTIYF,TGTGCCAGCAGACCTACAGGGGGATCTGGAAACACCATATATTTT
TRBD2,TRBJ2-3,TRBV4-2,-,CASSQGLAGGPSTDTQYF,TGTGCCAGCAGCCAAGGACTAGCGGGGGGGCCGAGCACAGATACGCAGTATTTT
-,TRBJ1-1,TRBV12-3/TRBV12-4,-,CATQGSNAEAFF,TGTGCCACCCAGGGGTCTAACGCTGAAGCTTTCTTT
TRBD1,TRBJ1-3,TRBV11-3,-,CASSSTGAASGNTIYF,TGTGCCAGCAGCTCCACAGGGGCAGCCTCTGGAAACACCATATATTTT
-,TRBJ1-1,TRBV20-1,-,CSASRRERGRESSTEAFF,TGCAGTGCTAGTCGGCGGGAGCGGGGGCGTGAATCTAGCACTGAAGCTTTCTTT
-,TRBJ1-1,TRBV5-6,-,CASSSFSQVLNTEAFF,TGTGCCAGCAGCTCCTTTTCGCAGGTTCTGAACACTGAAGCTTTCTTT
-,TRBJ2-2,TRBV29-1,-,CSVDSDSGELFF,TGCAGCGTTGATTCGGACAGCGGGGAGCTGTTTTTT
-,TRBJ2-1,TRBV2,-,CASPGTVPYNEQFF,TGTGCCAGCCCGGGGACTGTCCCGTACAATGAGCAGTTCTTC
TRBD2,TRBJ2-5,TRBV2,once,CASSAGLAGGTETQYF,TGTGCCAGCAGTGCGGGCTTAGCGGGGGGGACAGAGACCCAGTACTTC
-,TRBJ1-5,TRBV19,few,CASSIQGDLNQPQHF,TGTGCCAGTAGTATCCAAGGAGATTTAAATCAGCCCCAGCATTTT
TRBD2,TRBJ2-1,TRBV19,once,CASSLAGGRYEQFF,TGTGCCAGTAGTCTGGCGGGGGGGCGGTATGAGCAGTTCTTC
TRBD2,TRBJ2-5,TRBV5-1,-,CASSLSGRPQETQYF,TGCGCCAGCAGCTTGAGCGGGAGACCCCAAGAGACCCAGTACTTC
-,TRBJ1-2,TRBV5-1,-,CASSPDRNYGYTF,TGCGCCAGCAGCCCCGACAGGAACTATGGCTACACCTTC
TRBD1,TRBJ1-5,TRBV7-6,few,CASSLGQGYSNQPQHF,TGTGCCAGCAGCCTCGGACAGGGCTATAGCAATCAGCCCCAGCATTTT
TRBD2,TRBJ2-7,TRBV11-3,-,CASSPLVGGFYEQYF,TGTGCCAGCAGCCCCCTTGTGGGGGGGTTCTACGAGCAGTACTTC
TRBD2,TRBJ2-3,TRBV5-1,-,CASAIFIGTSGGAGTDTQYF,TGCGCCAGCGCTATATTTATAGGGACTAGCGGGGGGGCCGGCACAGATACGCAGTATTTT
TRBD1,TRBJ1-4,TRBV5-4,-,CASSSRQGGEKLFF,TGTGCCAGCAGCTCACGACAGGGGGGAGAAAAACTGTTTTTT
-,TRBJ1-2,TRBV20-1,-,CSASPQATINYGYTF,TGCAGTGCTAGTCCGCAGGCGACGATTAACTATGGCTACACCTTC
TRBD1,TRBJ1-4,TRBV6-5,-,CASRTTGNEKLFF,TGTGCCAGCAGAACGACAGGGAACGAAAAACTGTTTTTT
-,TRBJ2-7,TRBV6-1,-,CASSERAPAFLREQYF,TGTGCCAGCAGTGAACGCGCACCGGCCTTTTTGCGGGAGCAGTACTTC
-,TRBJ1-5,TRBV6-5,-,CASRGLSGNQPQHF,TGTGCCAGCAGGGGGCTTTCTGGCAATCAGCCCCAGCATTTT
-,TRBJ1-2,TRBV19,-,CASSMLGEVGYGYTF,TGTGCCAGTAGTATGCTGGGTGAGGTTGGCTATGGCTACACCTTC
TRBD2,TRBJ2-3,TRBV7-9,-,CASSQGLGSTDTQYF,TGTGCCAGCAGCCAGGGACTAGGGAGCACAGATACGCAGTATTTT
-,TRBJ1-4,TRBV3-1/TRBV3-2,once,CASSHRGREEKLFF,TGTGCCAGCAGCCACAGGGGTCGGGAAGAAAAACTGTTTTTT
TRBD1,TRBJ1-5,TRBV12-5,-,CASDHDRGSSNQPQHF,TGTGCTAGTGACCATGACAGGGGATCGAGCAATCAGCCCCAGCATTTT
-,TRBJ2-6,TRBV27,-,CASSLLDRKYNVLTF,TGTGCCAGCAGTTTATTAGACAGGAAATACAACGTCCTGACTTTC
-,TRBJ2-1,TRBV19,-,CASSIVLTGTGRPNEQFF,TGTGCCAGTAGTATAGTGCTGACGGGGACGGGGAGGCCCAATGAGCAGTTCTTC